Listed below are T cell receptor beta chains from one sample, sequenced in a study of T-cell memory formation after mild COVID-19. One entry per CDR3 protein results from TCRdb running MiXCR on the 5' RACE reads. The repertoire holds roughly 150,000 distinct CDR3 sequences, approximately 13% seen once, with 2.5% to 4% in the top ten. Input material: PBMCs or a T cell subset sorted from them (not recorded which). These TCRs come from a man in his late teens or twenties who had mild COVID-19 (a few samples of this study predate the infection). Cell type and time point are not known. CDR3s leave out the opening cysteine and the closing phenylalanine or tryptophan.

V	CDR3
TRBV24-1	ATEQGGSLDTQY
TRBV7-8	ASRGTSGSSYNEQF
TRBV12-3/TRBV12-4	ASSFGQRMSGGEKLF
TRBV5-1	ASSYQPMNTEAF
TRBV7-9	ASSLGTGKGFEQY
TRBV28	ASSAGSSYNSPLH
TRBV7-2	ASSLEWQGAGYT
TRBV9	ASSVDSGRSYEQY
TRBV28	ASTFSVGNTIY
TRBV9	ASSVVSAGNTQY
TRBV28	ASRTSYNSPLH
TRBV25-1	ASSVQDGYT
TRBV5-1	ASSGGVGEKLF
TRBV6-5	ASSETGGANYGYT